This T cell receptor beta chain was captured in a study of T cells in Graves' hyperthyroidism and ophthalmopathy. Study observations and caveats: Expanded thyroid clonotypes (above 0.001) were mostly also found in blood.

Remarks on this clonotype: Antigen: not known. A clone one base away is much larger, so this may be a read error. It is likely a read error, because the conserved phenylalanine at the end of the CDR3 is missing. The DNA is left out, because the CDR3 cannot be placed on it with certainty; the CDR3 is given as TCRdb lists it.

RNA transcripts provided the source from which TCR beta CDR3 regions were amplified. During a first-round RT-PCR of the TCR CDR3, the HTBI primer set was used. From the multiplex PCR reads, TCRdb called clonotypes with MiXCR, one entry per CDR3 protein. The repertoire has 200,000 to 250,000 distinct CDR3 sequences, about a sixth of them found once; the top ten carry approximately 30%. Clinicians diagnosed patients from clinical symptoms, serum thyroxine and TRAb, thyroid ultrasound and orbital computed tomography. The CDR3 spans 15 amino acids, including both terminal residues. This chain uses TRBV3-2 with TRBJ1-1. TRBV3-2 is an annotated pseudogene. The sequenced sample consisted of blood. The receptor comes from a woman aged 18-29 years with Graves' ophthalmopathy. The CDR3 spells CASSQDRSGNTEAFL.